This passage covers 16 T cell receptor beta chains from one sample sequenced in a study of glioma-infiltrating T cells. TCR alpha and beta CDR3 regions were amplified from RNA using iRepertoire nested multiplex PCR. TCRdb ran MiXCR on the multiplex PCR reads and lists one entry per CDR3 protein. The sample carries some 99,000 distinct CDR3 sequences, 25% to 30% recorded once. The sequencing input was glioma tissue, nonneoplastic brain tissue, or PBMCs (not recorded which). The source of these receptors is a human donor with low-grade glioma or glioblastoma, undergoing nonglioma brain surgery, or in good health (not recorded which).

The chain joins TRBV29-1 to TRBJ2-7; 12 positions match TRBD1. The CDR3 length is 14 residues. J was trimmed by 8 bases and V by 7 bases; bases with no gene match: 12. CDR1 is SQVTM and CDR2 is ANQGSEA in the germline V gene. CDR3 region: CSANPGTGGAKQYF. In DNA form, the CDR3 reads TGCAGCGCCAACCCCGGGACAGGGGGCGCAAAGCAGTACTTC.

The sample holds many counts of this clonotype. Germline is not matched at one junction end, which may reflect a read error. CDR3 nucleotide sequence: TGTGCCGGCAGACTAGCGGGAGGGCCCTCCCATGAGCAGTTCTTC. Residues: CAGRLAGGPSHEQFF. The V call is TRBV28, the J call TRBJ2-1; 14 bases fit TRBD2. CDR3 size: 15 residues. Germline CDR1 MDHEN, CDR2 SYDVKM.

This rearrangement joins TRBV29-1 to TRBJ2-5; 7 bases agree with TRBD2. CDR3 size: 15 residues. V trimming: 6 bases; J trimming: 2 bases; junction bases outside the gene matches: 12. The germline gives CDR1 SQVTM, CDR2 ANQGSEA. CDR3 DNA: TGCAGCGTGACCCTAGCGGCTGAGATACAAGAGACCCAGTACTTC. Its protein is CSVTLAAEIQETQYF.

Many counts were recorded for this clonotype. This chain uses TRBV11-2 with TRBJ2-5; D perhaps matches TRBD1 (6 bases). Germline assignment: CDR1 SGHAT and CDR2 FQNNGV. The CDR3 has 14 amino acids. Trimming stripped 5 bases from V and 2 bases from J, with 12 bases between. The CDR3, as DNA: TGTGCCAGCAGCCGTGGACAGTTACAAGAGACCCAGTACTTC. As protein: CASSRGQLQETQYF.

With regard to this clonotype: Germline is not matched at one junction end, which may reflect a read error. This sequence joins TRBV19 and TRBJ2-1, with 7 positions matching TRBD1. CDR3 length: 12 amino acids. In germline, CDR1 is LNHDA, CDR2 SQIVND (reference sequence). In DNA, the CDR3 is TGTTCCACTCGACAGGGATACAATGAGAAGTTCTTC. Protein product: CSTRQGYNEKFF.

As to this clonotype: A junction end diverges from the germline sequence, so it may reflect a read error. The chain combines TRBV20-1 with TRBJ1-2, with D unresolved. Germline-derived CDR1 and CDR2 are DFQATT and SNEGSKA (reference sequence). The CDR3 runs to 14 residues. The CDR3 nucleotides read TGCAGTGCTAAAGACGTCGATACGGGCTATGACTACACCTTC. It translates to CSAKDVDTGYDYTF.

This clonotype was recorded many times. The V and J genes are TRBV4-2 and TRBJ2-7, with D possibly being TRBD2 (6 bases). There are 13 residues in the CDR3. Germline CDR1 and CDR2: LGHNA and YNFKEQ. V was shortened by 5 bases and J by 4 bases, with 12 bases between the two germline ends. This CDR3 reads CASSGPGRYEQYF. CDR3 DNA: TGTGCCAGCAGCGGGCCAGGGAGGTACGAGCAGTACTTC.

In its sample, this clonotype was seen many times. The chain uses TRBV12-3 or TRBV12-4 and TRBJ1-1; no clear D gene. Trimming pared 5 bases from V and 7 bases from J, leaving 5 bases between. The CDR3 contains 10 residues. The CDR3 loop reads CASSRNEAFF. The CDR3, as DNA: TGTGCCAGCAGTAGAAATGAAGCTTTCTTT.

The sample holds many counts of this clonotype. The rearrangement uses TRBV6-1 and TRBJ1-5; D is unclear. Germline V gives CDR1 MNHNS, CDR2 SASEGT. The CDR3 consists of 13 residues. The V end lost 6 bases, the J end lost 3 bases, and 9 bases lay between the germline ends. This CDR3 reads CASSETANQPQHF. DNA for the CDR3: TGTGCCAGCAGCGAAACAGCCAATCAGCCCCAGCATTTT.

CDR3 protein: CASSQEVYTAGSQPQYF. CDR3 sequence (DNA): TGCGCCAGCAGCCAAGAGGTCTATACGGCGGGGAGTCAGCCCCAGTATTTT. The V and J genes are TRBV4-1 and TRBJ1-5; maybe TRBD2 (6 bases). The DNA end lines up better with TRBJ2-3; the J call may be wrong. The CDR3 covers 17 residues. Germline CDR1 reads MGHRA; CDR2 reads YSYEKL.

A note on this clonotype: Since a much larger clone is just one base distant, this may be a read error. The CDR3 DNA reads TGCAGCGGAGACAGGGGGGACACTGAAGCTTTCTTT. Protein: CSGDRGDTEAFF. The chain combines TRBV29-1 with TRBJ1-1; 9 bases align to TRBD1. V lost 7 bases, J lost 3 bases, and 3 bases stayed unmatched. The CDR3 runs to 12 residues. Germline V gene lookup returns CDR1 SQVTM and CDR2 ANQGSEA. Filled out from reference TRBV29-1 and TRBJ1-1, the complete variable domain reads SAVISQKPSRDICQRGTSLTIQCQVDSQVTMMFWYRQQPGQSLTLIATANQGSEATYESGFVIDKFPISRPNLTFSTLTVSNMSPEDSSIYLCSGDRGDTEAFFGQGTRLTVV.

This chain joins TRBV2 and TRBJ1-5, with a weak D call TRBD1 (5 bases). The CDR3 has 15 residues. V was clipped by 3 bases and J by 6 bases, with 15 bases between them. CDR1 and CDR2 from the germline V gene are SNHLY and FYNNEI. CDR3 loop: CASSDDSLPGQPQHF. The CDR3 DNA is TGTGCCAGCAGTGACGACAGCCTACCCGGTCAGCCCCAGCATTTT.

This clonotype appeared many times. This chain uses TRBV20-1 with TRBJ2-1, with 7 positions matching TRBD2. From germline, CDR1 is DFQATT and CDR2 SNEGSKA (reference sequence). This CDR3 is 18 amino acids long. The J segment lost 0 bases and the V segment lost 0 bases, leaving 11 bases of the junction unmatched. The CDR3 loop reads CSARDLRGGGSSYNEQFF. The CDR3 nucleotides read TGCAGTGCTAGAGATCTACGGGGTGGCGGGAGCTCCTACAATGAGCAGTTCTTC.

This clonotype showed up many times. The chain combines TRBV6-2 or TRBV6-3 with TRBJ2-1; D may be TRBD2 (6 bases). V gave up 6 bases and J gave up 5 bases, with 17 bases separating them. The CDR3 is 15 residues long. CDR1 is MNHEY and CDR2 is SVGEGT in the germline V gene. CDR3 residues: CASSTHRRDDNEQFF. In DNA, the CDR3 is TGTGCCAGCAGCACCCATAGGCGGGACGACAATGAGCAGTTCTTC.

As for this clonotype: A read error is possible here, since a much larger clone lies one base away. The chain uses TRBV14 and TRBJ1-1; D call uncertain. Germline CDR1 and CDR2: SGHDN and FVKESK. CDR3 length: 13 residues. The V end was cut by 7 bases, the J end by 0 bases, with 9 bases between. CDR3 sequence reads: CASIGYMNTEAFF. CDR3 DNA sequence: TGTGCCAGCATTGGTTATATGAACACTGAAGCTTTCTTT.

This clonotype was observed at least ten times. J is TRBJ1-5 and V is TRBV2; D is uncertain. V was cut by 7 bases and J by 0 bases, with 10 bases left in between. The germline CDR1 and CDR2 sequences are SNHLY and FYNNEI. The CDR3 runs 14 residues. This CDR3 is CASNDPYSNQPQHF. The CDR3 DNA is TGTGCCAGCAATGACCCCTATAGCAATCAGCCCCAGCATTTT.